This T cell receptor beta chain is from a study of blood T cells in healthy people across ages. For the study at large: Per two T cells, about one barcoded beta molecule was captured through template switching.

The V and J ends lost 0 bases and 4 bases respectively, with 16 bases between them. CDR1 is SGHRS, CDR2 YFSETQ, per germline. There are 16 residues in the CDR3. Sample-barcoded 5' priming and a J-beta primer mix drove a second PCR of about 6 to 12 cycles. Each cDNA molecule was tagged by a template-switch adaptor with 12 random nucleotides. One entry per CDR3 protein, called by TCRdb with MiXCR from the 5' RACE reads. This table holds about 640,000 distinct CDR3 sequences, under 65% found once. J is TRBJ1-1 and V is TRBV5-1; D call uncertain. The sequence derives from a man aged 60-69 years in good health. Sequencing used blood. The CDR3 DNA reads TGCGCCAGCAGCTTGGTGGGTCCGGGCGCGCGCACTGAAGCTTTCTTT. Its protein product is CASSLVGPGARTEAFF. Full variable domain (missing parts from reference TRBV5-1 and TRBJ1-1): KAGVTQTPRYLIKTRGQQVTLSCSPISGHRSVSWYQQTPGQGLQFLFEYFSETQRNKGNFPGRFSGRQFSNSRSEMNVSTLELGDSALYLCASSLVGPGARTEAFFGQGTRLTVV.